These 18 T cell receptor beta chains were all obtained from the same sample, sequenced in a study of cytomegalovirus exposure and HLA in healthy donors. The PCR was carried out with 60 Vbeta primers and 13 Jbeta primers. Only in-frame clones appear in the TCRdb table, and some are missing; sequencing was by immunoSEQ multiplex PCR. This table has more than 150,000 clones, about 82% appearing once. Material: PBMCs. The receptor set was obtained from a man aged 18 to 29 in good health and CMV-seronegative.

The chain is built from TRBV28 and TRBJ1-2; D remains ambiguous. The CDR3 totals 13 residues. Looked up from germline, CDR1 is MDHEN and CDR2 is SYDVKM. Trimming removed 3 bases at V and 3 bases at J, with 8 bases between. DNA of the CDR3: TGTGCCAGCAGTTTCAGTCGGGACTATGGCTACACCTTC. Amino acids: CASSFSRDYGYTF.

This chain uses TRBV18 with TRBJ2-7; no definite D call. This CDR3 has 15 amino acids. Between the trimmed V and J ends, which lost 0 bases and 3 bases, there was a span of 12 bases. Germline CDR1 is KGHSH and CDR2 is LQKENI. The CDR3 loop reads CASSPPTSFNYEQYF. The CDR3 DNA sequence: TGTGCCAGCTCACCACCCACTTCCTTCAACTACGAGCAGTACTTC.

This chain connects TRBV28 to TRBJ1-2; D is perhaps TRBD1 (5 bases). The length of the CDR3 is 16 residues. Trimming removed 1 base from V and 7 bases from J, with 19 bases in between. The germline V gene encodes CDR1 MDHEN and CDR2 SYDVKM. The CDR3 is CASSLYPPSREGGYTF. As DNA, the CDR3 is TGTGCCAGCAGTTTATACCCCCCGAGCAGGGAGGGTGGCTACACCTTC.

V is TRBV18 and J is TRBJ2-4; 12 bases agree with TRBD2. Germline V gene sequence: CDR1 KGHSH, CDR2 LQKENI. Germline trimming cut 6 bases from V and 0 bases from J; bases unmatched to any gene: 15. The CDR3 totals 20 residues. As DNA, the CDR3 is TGTGCCAGCTCCTCCGACGTTGGACTAGCGGGGAGCCTAGCCAAAAACATTCAGTACTTC. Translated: CASSSDVGLAGSLAKNIQYF.

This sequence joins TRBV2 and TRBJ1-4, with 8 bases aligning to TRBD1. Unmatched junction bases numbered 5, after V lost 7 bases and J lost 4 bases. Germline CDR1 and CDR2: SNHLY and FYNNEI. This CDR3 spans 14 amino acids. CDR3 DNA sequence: TGTGCCAGCATGTGGACAGGGATTAATGAAAAACTGTTTTTT. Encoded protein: CASMWTGINEKLFF.

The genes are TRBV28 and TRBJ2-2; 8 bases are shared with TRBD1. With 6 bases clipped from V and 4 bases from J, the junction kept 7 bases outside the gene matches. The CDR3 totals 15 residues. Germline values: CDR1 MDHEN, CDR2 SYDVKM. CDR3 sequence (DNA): TGTGCCAGCAGGGCGCAGGGGGCGGGCACCGGGGAGCTGTTTTTT. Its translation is CASRAQGAGTGELFF.

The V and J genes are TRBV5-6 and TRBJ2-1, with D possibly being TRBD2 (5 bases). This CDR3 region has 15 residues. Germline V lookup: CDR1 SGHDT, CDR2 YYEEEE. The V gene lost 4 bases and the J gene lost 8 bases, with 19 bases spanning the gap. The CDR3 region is CASSHSERLAYEQFF. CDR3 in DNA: TGTGCCAGCAGCCATAGCGAAAGACTGGCCTATGAGCAGTTCTTC.

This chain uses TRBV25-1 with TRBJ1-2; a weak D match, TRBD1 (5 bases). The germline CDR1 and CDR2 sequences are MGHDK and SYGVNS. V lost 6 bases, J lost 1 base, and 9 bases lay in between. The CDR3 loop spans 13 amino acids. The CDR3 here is CASSPQVNYGYTF. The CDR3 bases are TGTGCCAGCAGCCCACAGGTTAACTATGGCTACACCTTC.

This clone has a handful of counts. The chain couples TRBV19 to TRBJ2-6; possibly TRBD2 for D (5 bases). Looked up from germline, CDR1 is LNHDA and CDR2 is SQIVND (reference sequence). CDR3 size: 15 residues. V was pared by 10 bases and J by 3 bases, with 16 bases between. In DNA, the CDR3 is TGTGCCACCGCAGCGGAGTCGAGTGGGGCCAACGTCCTGACTTTC. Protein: CATAAESSGANVLTF.

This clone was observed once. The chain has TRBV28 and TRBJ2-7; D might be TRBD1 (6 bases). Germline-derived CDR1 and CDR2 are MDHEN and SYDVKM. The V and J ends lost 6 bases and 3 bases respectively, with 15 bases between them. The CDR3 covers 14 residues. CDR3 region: CASRTGPLLYEQYF. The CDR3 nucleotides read TGTGCCAGCAGGACAGGACCTCTACTCTACGAGCAGTACTTC.

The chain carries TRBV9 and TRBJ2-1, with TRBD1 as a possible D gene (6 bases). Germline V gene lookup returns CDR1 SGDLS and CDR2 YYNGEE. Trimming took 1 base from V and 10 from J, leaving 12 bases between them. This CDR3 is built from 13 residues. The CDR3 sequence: CASSVWGRPEQFF. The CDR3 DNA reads TGTGCCAGCAGCGTATGGGGGCGACCAGAGCAGTTCTTC.

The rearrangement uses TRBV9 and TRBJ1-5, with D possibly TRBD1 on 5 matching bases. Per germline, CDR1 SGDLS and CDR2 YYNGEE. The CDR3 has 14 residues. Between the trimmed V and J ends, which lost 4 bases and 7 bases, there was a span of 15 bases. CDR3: CASSLRGTGQPQHF. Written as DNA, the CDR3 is TGTGCCAGCAGCCTCCGGGGGACTGGGCAGCCCCAGCATTTT.

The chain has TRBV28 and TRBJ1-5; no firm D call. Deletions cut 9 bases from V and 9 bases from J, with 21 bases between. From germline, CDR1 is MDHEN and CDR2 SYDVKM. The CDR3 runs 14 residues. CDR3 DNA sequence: TGTGCCAGTACTAAGGTGGGAGGGCTCGGGCCCCAGCATTTT. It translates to CASTKVGGLGPQHF. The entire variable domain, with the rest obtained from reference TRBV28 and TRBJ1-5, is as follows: DVKVTQSSRYLVKRTGEKVFLECVQDMDHENMFWYRQDPGLGLRLIYFSYDVKMKEKGDIPEGYSVSREKKERFSLILESASTNQTSMYLCASTKVGGLGPQHFGDGTRLSIL.

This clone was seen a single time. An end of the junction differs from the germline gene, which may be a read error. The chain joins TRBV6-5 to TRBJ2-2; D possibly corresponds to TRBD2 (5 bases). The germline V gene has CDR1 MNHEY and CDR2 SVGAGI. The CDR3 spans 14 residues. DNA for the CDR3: TGTGCCAGCAGGCCCTCCGGGATCACCTGGGAGCTGTTTTTT. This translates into CASRPSGITWELFF.

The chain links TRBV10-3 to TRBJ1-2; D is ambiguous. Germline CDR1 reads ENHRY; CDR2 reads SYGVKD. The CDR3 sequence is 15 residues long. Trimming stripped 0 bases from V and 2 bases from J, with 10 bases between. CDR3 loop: CAISESHSPNYGYTF. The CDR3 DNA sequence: TGTGCCATCAGTGAGTCGCACAGCCCCAACTATGGCTACACCTTC.

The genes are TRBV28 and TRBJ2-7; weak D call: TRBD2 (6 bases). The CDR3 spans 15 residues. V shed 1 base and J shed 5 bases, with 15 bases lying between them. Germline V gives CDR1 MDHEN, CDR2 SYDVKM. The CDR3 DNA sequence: TGTGCCAGCAGTTTATATGGGGGAGGACGTCACGAGCAGTACTTC. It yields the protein CASSLYGGGRHEQYF.

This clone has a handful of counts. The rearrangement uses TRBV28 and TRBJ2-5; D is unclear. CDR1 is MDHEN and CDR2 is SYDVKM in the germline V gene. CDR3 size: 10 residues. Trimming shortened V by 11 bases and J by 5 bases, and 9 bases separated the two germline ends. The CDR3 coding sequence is TGTGCCGTTGTCGGGGAGACCCAGTACTTC. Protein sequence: CAVVGETQYF.

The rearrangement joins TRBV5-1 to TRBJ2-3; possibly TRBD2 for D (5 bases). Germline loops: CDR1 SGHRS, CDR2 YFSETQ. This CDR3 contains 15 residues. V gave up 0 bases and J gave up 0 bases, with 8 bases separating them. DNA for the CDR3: TGCGCCAGCAGCTTGGCGCGGGCTAGCACAGATACGCAGTATTTT. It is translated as CASSLARASTDTQYF.